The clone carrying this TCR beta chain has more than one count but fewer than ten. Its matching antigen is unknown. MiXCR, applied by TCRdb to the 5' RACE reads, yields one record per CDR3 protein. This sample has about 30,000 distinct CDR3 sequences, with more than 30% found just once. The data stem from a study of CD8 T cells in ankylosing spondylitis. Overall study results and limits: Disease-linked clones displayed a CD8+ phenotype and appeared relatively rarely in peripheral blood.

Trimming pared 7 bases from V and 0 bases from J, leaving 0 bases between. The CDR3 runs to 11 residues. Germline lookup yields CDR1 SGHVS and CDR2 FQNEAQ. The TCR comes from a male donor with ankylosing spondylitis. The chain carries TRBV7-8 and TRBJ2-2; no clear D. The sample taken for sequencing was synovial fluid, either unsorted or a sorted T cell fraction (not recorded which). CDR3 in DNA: TGTGCCAGCACGAACACCGGGGAGCTGTTTTTT. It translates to CASTNTGELFF.